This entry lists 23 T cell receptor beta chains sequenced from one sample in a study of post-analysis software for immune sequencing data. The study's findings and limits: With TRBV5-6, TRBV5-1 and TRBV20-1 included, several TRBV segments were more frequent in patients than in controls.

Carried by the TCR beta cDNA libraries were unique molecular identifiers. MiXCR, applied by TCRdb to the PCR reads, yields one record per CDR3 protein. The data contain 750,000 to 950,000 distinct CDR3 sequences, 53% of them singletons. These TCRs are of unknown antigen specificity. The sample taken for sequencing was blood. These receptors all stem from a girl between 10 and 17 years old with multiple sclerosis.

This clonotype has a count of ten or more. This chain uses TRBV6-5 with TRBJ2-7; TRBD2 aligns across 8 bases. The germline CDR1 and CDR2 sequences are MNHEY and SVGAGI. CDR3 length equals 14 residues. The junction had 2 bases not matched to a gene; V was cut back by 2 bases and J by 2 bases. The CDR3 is CASSYLAGAYEQYF. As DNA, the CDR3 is TGTGCCAGCAGTTACCTAGCGGGCGCCTACGAGCAGTACTTC.

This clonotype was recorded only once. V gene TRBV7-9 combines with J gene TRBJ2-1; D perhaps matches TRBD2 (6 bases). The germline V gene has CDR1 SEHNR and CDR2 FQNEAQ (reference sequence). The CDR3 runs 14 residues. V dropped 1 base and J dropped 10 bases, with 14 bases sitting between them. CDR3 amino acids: CASSLGLRDGEQFF. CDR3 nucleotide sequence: TGTGCCAGCAGCTTAGGCTTGCGGGACGGGGAGCAGTTCTTC.

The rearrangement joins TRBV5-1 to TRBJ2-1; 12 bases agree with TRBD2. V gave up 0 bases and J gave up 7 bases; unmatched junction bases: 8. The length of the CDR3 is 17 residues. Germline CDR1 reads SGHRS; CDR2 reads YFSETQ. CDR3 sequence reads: CASSLVRLAGVWNEQFF. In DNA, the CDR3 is TGCGCCAGCAGCTTGGTGAGACTAGCGGGAGTATGGAATGAGCAGTTCTTC.

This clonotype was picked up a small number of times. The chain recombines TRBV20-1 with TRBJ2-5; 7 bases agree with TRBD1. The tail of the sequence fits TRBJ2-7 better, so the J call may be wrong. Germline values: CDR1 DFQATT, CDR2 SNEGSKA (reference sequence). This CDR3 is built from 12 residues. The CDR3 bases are TGCAGTGCTAGCGCAGGGGGCTACGAGCAGTACTTC. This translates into CSASAGGYEQYF.

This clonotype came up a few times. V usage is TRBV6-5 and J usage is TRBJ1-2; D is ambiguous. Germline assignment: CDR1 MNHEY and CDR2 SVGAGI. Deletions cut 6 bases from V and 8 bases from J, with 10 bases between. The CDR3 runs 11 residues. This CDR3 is CASRQTSGYTF. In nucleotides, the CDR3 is TGTGCCAGCAGACAAACAAGCGGCTACACCTTC.

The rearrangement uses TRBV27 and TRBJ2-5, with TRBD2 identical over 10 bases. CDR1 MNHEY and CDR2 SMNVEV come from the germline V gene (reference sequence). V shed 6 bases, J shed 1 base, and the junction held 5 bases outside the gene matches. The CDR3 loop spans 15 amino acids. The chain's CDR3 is CASRGLAATQETQYF. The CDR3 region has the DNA TGTGCCAGCAGAGGACTAGCGGCCACCCAAGAGACCCAGTACTTC.

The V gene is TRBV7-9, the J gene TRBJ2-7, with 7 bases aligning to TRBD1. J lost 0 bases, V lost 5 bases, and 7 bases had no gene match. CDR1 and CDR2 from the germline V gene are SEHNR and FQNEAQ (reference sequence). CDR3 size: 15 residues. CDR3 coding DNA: TGTGCCAGCAGCCCCCGACAGGGTTTCTCCTACGAGCAGTACTTC. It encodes CASSPRQGFSYEQYF.

The CDR3 DNA is TGCGCCAGCAGTACTAGCAGGGGACCTCCCGGGGAGCTGTTTTTT. This encodes CASSTSRGPPGELFF. The chain has TRBV10-1 and TRBJ2-2; D may correspond to TRBD1 or TRBD2 (6 bases each). CDR1 WNHNN and CDR2 SYGVQD come from the germline V gene (reference sequence). The CDR3 is 15 residues long. The V end lost 5 bases, the J end lost 6 bases, and 16 bases lay between the germline ends.

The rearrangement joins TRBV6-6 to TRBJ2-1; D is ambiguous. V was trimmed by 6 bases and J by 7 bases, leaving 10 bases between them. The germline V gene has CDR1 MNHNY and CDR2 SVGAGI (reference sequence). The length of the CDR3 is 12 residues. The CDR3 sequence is CASSPYGNEQFF. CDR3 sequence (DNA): TGTGCCAGCAGCCCCTACGGAAATGAGCAGTTCTTC.

CDR3 in DNA: TGCAGCGTTGCCACGGGAGGGCCTAAGGAGACCCAGTACTTC. Translation: CSVATGGPKETQYF. This rearrangement joins TRBV29-1 to TRBJ2-7; 8 positions agree with TRBD2. The end of the DNA aligns better with TRBJ2-5, so the J call may be wrong. CDR1 is SQVTM, CDR2 ANQGSEA, per germline. The CDR3 contains 14 residues.

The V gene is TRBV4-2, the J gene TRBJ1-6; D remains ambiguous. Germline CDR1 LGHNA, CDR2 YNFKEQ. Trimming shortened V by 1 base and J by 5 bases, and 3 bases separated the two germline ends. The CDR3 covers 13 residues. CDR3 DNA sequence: TGTGCCAGCAGCCAAGCGGATAATTCACCCCTCCACTTT. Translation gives CASSQADNSPLHF.

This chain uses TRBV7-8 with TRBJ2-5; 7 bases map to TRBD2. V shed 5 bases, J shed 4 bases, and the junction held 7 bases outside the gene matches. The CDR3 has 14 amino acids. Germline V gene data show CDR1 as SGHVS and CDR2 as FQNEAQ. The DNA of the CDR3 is TGTGCCAGCAGCATCCCGGGGGGTCGAGAGACCCAGTACTTC. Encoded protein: CASSIPGGRETQYF. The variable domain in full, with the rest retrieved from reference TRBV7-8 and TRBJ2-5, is GAGVSQSPRYKVAKRGQDVALRCDPISGHVSLFWYQQALGQGPEFLTYFQNEAQLDKSGLPSDRFFAERPEGSVSTLKIQRTQQEDSAVYLCASSIPGGRETQYFGPGTRLLVL.

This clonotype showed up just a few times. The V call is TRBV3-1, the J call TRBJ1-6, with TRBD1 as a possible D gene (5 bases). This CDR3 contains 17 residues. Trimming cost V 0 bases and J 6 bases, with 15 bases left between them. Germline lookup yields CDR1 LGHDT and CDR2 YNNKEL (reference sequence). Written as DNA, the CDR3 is TGTGCCAGCAGCCAAGATCCTCGACAGCAAAGTAATTCACCCCTCCACTTT. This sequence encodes CASSQDPRQQSNSPLHF.

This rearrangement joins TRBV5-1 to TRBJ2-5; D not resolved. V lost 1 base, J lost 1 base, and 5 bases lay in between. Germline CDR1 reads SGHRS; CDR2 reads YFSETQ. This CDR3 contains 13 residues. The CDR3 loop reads CASSLKVQETQYF. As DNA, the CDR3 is TGCGCCAGCAGCTTGAAGGTCCAAGAGACCCAGTACTTC.

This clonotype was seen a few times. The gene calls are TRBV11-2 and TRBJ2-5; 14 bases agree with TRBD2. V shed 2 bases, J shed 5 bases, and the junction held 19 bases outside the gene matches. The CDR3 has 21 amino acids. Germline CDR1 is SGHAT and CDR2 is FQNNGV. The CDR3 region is CASSLQTLTSGGAYRGETQYF. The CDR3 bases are TGTGCCAGCAGCTTACAAACCTTGACTAGCGGGGGGGCTTACCGAGGGGAGACCCAGTACTTC. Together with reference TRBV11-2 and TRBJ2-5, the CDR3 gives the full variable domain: EAGVAQSPRYKIIEKRQSVAFWCNPISGHATLYWYQQILGQGPKLLIQFQNNGVVDDSQLPKDRFSAERLKGVDSTLKIQPAKLEDSAVYLCASSLQTLTSGGAYRGETQYFGPGTRLLVL.

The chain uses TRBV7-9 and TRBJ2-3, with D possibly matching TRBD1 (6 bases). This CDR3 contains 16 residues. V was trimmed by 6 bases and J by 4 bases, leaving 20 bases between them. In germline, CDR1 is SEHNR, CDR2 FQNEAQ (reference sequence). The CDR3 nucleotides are TGTGCCAGCAGTTACAGGGAACTTAGTGGCCCAGATACGCAGTATTTT. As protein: CASSYRELSGPDTQYF.

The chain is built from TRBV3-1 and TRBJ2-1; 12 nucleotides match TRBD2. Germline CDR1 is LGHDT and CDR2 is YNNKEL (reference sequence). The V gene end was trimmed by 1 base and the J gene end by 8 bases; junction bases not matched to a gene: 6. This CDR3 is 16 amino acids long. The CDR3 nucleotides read TGTGCCAGCAGCCAAGCCCTAGCGGGAGGGCTCCATGAGCAGTTCTTC. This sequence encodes CASSQALAGGLHEQFF.

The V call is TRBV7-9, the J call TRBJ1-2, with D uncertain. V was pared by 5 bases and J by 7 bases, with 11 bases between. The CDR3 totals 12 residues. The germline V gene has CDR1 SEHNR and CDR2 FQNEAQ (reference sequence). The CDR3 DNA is TGTGCCAGCAGCACACTTAAAATTGGCTACACCTTC. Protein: CASSTLKIGYTF.

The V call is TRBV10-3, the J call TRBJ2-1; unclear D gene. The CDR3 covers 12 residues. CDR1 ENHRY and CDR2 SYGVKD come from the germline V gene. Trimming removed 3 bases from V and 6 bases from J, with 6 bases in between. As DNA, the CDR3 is TGTGCCATCAGTGATAGCCCCAATGAGCAGTTCTTC. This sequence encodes CAISDSPNEQFF.

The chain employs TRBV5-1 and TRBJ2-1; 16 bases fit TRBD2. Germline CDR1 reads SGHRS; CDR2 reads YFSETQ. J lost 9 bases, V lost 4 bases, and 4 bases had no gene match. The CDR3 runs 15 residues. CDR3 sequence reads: CASSAGTSGRGEQFF. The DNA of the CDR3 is TGCGCCAGCAGCGCCGGGACTAGCGGGAGGGGTGAGCAGTTCTTC.

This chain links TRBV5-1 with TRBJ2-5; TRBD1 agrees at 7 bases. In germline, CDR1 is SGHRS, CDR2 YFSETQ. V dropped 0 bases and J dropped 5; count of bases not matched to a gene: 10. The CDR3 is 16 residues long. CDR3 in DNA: TGCGCCAGCAGCTTGGTCCTTAGGACAGGTAGCGAGACCCAGTACTTC. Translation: CASSLVLRTGSETQYF. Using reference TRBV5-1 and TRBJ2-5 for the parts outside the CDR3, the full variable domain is KAGVTQTPRYLIKTRGQQVTLSCSPISGHRSVSWYQQTPGQGLQFLFEYFSETQRNKGNFPGRFSGRQFSNSRSEMNVSTLELGDSALYLCASSLVLRTGSETQYFGPGTRLLVL.

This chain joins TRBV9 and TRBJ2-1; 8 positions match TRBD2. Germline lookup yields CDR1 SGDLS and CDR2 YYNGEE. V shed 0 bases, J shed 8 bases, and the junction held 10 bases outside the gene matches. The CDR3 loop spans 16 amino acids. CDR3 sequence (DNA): TGTGCCAGCAGCGTAGTACCAGCGGGAGCGTCGTATGAGCAGTTCTTC. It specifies CASSVVPAGASYEQFF.

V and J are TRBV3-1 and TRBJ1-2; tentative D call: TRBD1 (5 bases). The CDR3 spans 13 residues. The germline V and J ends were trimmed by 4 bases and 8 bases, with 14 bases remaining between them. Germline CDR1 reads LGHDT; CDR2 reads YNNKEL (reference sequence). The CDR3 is CASSPRVLGGYTF. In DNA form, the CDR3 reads TGTGCCAGCAGCCCCAGGGTCCTGGGGGGCTACACCTTC.